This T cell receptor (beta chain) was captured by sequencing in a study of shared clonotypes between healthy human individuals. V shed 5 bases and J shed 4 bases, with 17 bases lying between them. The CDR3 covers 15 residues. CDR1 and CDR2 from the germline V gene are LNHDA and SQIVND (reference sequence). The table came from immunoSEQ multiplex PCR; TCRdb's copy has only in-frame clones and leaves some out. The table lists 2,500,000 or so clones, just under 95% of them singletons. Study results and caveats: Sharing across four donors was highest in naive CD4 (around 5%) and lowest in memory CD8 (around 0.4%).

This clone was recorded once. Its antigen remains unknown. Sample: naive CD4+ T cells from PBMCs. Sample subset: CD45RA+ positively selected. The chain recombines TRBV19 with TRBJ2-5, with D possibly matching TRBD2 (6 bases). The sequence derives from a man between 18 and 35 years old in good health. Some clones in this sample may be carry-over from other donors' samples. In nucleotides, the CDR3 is TGTGCCAGTAGTGGGCGACTAGGAAGGAGAGAGACCCAGTACTTC. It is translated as CASSGRLGRRETQYF.